The sequence of this T cell receptor beta chain was determined in a study of TIL therapy for anti-PD-1-resistant metastatic lung cancer. This was the immunoSEQ v3 assay. Method: immunoSEQ multiplex PCR; TCRdb's copy keeps in-frame clones and lacks some. The sample lists about 26,000 clones; over 55% were seen once. Time point reported: pre-treatment sample, taken before nivolumab and TIL therapy. The tumor samples were excised metastases, mostly pleural nodules or supraclavicular lymph nodes. Progressing patients received lymphodepletion, expanded TIL infusion and IL-2. The germline CDR1 and CDR2 sequences are MNHEY and SMNVEV (reference sequence). This CDR3 is 15 amino acids long. V was clipped by 6 bases and J by 3 bases, with 15 bases between them.

The origin of this receptor is a person between 25 and 80 years old with non-small cell lung cancer. Sequencing used tumor tissue, obtained at baseline. The gene calls are TRBV27 and TRBJ2-4; tentative D call: TRBD1 (7 bases). For the CDR3, the DNA is TGTGCCAGCAGCGGAGGGACAGCTGGCAAAAACATTCAGTACTTC. Protein product: CASSGGTAGKNIQYF.